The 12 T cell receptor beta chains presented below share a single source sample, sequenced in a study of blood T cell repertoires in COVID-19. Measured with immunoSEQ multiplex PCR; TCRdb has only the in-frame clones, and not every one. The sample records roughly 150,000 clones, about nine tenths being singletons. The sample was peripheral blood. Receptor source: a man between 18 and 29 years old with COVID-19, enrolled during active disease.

CDR3 protein: CSASTGSNNQPQHF. CDR3 in DNA: TGCAGTGCTAGTACGGGGTCCAACAATCAGCCCCAGCATTTT. The chain carries TRBV20-1 and TRBJ1-5; D unclear. The germline V and J ends were trimmed by 3 bases and 3 bases, with 12 bases remaining between them. CDR3 size: 14 residues. Germline CDR1 and CDR2: DFQATT and SNEGSKA (reference sequence).

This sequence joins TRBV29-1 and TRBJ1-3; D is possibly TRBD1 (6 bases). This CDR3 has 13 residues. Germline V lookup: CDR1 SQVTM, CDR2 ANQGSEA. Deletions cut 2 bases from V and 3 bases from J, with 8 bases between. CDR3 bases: TGCAGCGTTGAAACAGGGAGTGGAAACACCATATATTTT. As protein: CSVETGSGNTIYF.

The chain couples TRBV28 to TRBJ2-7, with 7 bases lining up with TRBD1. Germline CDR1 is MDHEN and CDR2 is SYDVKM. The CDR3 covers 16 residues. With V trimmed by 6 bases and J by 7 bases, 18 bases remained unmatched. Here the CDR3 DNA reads TGTGCCAGCAGGGCCTCAGGGGGTTTCCCGCCTAAAGAGCAGTACTTC. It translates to CASRASGGFPPKEQYF.

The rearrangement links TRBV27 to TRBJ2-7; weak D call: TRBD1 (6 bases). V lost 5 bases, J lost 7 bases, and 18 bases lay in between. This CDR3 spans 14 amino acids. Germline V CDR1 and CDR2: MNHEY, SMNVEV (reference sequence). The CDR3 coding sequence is TGTGCCAGCAGTACCGGGACACTCGGTGGGGAGCAGTACTTC. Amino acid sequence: CASSTGTLGGEQYF.

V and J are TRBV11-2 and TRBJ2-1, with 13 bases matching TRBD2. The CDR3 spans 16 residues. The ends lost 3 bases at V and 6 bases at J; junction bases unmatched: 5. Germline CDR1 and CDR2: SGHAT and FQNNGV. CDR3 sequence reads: CASSLSGLAGVNEQFF. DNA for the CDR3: TGTGCCAGCAGCTTGTCAGGACTAGCGGGAGTCAATGAGCAGTTCTTC.

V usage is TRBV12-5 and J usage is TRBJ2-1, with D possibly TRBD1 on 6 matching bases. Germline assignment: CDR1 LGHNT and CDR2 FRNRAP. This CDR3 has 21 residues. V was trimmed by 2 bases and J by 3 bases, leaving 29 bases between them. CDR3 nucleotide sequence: TGTGCTAGTGGTTTGAAGACGGACAGTCCTCCTTACAGTGAGTTCTACAATGAGCAGTTCTTC. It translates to CASGLKTDSPPYSEFYNEQFF.

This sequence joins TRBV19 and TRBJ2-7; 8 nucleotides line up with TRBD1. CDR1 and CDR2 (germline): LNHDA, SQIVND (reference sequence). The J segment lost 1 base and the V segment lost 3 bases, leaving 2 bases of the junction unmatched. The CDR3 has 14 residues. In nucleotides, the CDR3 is TGTGCCAGTAGTATTCGGGACAGGTCCTACGAGCAGTACTTC. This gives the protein CASSIRDRSYEQYF.

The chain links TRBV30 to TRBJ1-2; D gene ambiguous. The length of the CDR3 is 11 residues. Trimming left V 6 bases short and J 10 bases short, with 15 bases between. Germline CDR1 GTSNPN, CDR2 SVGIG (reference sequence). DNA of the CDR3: TGTGCCTGCCCCTTACGGGGTTCCTACACCTTC. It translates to CACPLRGSYTF.

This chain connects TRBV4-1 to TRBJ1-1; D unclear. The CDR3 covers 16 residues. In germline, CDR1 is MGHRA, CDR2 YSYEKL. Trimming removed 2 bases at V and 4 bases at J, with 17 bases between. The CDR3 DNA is TGCGCCAGCAGCCAATACGCCCTCGGGGTTAGCACTGAAGCTTTCTTT. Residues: CASSQYALGVSTEAFF.

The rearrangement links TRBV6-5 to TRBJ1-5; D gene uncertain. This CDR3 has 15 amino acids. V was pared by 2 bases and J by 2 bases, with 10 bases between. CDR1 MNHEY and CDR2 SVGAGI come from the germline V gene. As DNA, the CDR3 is TGTGCCAGCAGTTACCCATCACGCGGCAATCAGCCCCAGCATTTT. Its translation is CASSYPSRGNQPQHF.

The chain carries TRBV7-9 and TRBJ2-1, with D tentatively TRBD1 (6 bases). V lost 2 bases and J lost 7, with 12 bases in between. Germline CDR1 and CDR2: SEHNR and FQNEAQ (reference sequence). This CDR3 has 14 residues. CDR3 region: CASSLTGLLNEQFF. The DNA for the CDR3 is TGTGCCAGCAGCTTAACAGGGCTCTTGAATGAGCAGTTCTTC.

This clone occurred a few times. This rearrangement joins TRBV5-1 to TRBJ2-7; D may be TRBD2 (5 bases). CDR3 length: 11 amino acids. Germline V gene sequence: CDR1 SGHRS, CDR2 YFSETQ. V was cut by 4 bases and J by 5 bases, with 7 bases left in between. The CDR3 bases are TGCGCCAGCAGCCGGGGTGACGAGCAGTACTTC. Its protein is CASSRGDEQYF.